Shown below are 4 T cell receptor beta chains from a single sample sequenced in a study of T cells after yellow fever vaccination. TCRdb ran MiXCR on the 5' RACE reads and lists one entry per CDR3 protein. This table has about 320,000 distinct CDR3 sequences, approximately 4.3% appearing once. Sample: PBMCs, taken 15 days after the yellow fever booster vaccination. The receptors stem from a man in his late teens or twenties who received the YFV17D yellow fever vaccine.

This clonotype occurred many times. The V and J genes are TRBV10-3 and TRBJ1-4; tentative D call: TRBD1 (5 bases). Trimming took off 0 bases at V and 7 bases at J, with 15 bases between the two ends. CDR3 length: 16 amino acids. Germline V gene data show CDR1 as ENHRY and CDR2 as SYGVKD. As DNA, the CDR3 is TGTGCCATCAGTGAGTCAGTACAAGCAGGGCGTGAAAAACTGTTTTTT. Translated: CAISESVQAGREKLFF.

This clonotype was found many times. The genes are TRBV9 and TRBJ1-5, with 8 bases that match TRBD1. Germline CDR1 and CDR2: SGDLS and YYNGEE. This CDR3 is 15 amino acids long. The J segment lost 7 bases and the V segment lost 3 bases, leaving 9 bases of the junction unmatched. DNA for the CDR3: TGTGCCAGCAGCGCGACAGGGGATGAAGGCCAGCCCCAGCATTTT. Translated, it gives CASSATGDEGQPQHF.

This sequence joins TRBV6-5 and TRBJ1-2; 10 positions agree with TRBD1. This CDR3 comprises 13 residues. The J segment lost 7 bases and the V segment lost 6 bases, leaving 5 bases of the junction unmatched. Germline CDR1 and CDR2: MNHEY and SVGAGI. CDR3 in DNA: TGTGCCAGCAGGCCTCGGGACAGGGGTGGCTACACCTTC. Translated, it gives CASRPRDRGGYTF.

The CDR3 coding sequence is TGTGCCAGCAGCCCGCGACAGGGAATGAACACTGAAGCTTTCTTT. This sequence encodes CASSPRQGMNTEAFF. The genes are TRBV7-2 and TRBJ1-1; TRBD1 matches 7 bases. Germline CDR1 is SGHTA and CDR2 is FQGNSA. This CDR3 is 15 amino acids long. The V and J ends lost 5 bases and 0 bases, in that order; junction bases with no gene match: 6.